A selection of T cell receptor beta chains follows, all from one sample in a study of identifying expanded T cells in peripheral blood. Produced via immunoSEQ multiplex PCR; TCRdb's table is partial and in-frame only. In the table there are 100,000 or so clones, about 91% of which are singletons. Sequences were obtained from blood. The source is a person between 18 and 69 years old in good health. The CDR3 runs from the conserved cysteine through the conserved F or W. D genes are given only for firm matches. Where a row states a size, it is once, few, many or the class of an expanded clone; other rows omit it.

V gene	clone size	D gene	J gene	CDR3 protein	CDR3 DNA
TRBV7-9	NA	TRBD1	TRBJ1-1	CASSVQGDTEAFF	TGTGCCAGCAGCGTACAGGGGGACACTGAAGCTTTCTTT
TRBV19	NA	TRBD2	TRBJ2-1	CASSTSGGLNEQFF	TGTGCCAGTAGTACTAGCGGGGGACTAAATGAGCAGTTCTTC
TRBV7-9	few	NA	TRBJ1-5	CASSLSEISNQPQHF	TGTGCCAGCAGCTTATCAGAAATTAGCAATCAGCCCCAGCATTTT
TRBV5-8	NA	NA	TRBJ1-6	CASSLLASSYNSPLHF	TGTGCCAGCAGCTTACTTGCGAGCTCCTATAATTCACCCCTCCACTTT
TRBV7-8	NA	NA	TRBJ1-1	CASSPTGNEAFF	TGTGCCAGCAGCCCAACAGGAAATGAAGCTTTCTTT
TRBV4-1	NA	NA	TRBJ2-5	CASSVGETQYF	TGCGCCAGCAGCGTAGGGGAGACCCAGTACTTC
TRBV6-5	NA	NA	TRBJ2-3	CASSYGRRQYF	TGTGCCAGCAGTTACGGGAGAAGGCAGTATTTT
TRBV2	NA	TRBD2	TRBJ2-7	CASSIRTSGSYEQYF	TGTGCCAGCAGTATTAGGACTAGCGGCTCCTACGAGCAGTACTTC
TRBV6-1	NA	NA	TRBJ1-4	CASSARVWEKLFF	TGTGCCAGCAGTGCCAGGGTTTGGGAAAAACTGTTTTTT
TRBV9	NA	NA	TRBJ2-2	CASSVNTGELFF	TGTGCCAGCAGCGTGAACACCGGGGAGCTGTTTTTT
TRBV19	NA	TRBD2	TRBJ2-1	CASSEGTSGSCRDEQFF	TGTGCCAGTAGTGAAGGGACTAGCGGGAGTTGTAGGGATGAGCAGTTCTTC
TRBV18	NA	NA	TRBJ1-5	CASSRVGASSSNQPQHF	TGTGCCAGCTCACGGGTCGGGGCCTCCTCTTCCAATCAGCCCCAGCATTTT
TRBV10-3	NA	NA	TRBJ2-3	CAISESYLTDTQYF	TGTGCCATCAGTGAGTCTTACCTAACAGATACGCAGTATTTT
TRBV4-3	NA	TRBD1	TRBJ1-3	CANSKDRVSGNTIYF	TGCGCCAACAGCAAAGACAGGGTCTCTGGAAACACCATATATTTT
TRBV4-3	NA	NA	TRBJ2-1	CASSQDIGREQFF	TGCGCCAGCAGCCAAGATATCGGCCGTGAGCAGTTCTTC
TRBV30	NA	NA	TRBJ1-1	CAWKAAMNTEAFF	TGTGCCTGGAAGGCTGCTATGAACACTGAAGCTTTCTTT
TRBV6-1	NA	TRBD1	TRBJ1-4	CASSGTGVTTNEKLFF	TGTGCCAGCAGTGGGACAGGGGTTACAACTAATGAAAAACTGTTTTTT
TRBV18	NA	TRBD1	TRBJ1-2	CASSRDRAYGYTF	TGTGCCAGCTCACGGGACAGGGCTTATGGCTACACCTTC
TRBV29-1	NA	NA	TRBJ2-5	CSVSEQTKETQYF	TGCAGCGTTTCGGAACAGACCAAAGAGACCCAGTACTTC
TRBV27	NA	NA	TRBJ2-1	CASSLELSNEQFF	TGTGCCAGCAGTTTAGAGTTATCCAATGAGCAGTTCTTC
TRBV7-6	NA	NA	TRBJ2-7	CASSWFAGNEQYF	TGTGCCAGTTCCTGGTTTGCGGGAAACGAGCAGTACTTC
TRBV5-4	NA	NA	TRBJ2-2	CASSYQNAGELFF	TGTGCCAGCAGCTATCAGAATGCCGGGGAGCTGTTTTTT
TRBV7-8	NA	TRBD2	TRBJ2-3	CASRLGGGSGRGDTQYF	TGTGCCAGCAGACTGGGAGGGGGTAGCGGGAGAGGAGATACGCAGTATTTT
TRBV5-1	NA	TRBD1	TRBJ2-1	CASSLSGQGANNEQFF	TGCGCCAGCAGCCTATCCGGACAGGGGGCTAACAATGAGCAGTTCTTC
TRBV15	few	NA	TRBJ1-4	CATSRDAGQDEKLFF	TGTGCCACCAGCAGAGATGCAGGCCAGGATGAAAAACTGTTTTTT
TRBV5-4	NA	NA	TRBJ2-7	CASSQVLGSYEQYF	TGTGCCAGCAGCCAAGTACTCGGATCCTACGAGCAGTACTTC
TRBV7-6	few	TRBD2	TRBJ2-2	CASSLAPGLADANTGELFF	TGTGCCAGCAGCTTAGCGCCGGGACTAGCGGATGCGAACACCGGGGAGCTGTTTTTT
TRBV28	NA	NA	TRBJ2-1	CASSHYRETYNEQFF	TGTGCCAGCAGTCACTACAGGGAGACCTACAATGAGCAGTTCTTC
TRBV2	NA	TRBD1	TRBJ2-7	CASSEGDRPEQYF	TGTGCCAGCAGTGAAGGGGACAGACCCGAGCAGTACTTC
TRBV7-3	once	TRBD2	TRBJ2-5	CASSPGALAGNQETQYF	TGTGCCAGCAGCCCCGGGGCACTAGCGGGAAACCAAGAGACCCAGTACTTC
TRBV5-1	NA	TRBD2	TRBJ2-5	CASSLGLTSGKEETQYF	TGCGCCAGCAGCTTAGGCTTGACTAGCGGAAAAGAGGAGACCCAGTACTTC
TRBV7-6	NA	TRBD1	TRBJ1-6	CASSLGTGGSDSPLHF	TGTGCCAGCAGCTTAGGGACAGGGGGCTCAGATTCACCCCTCCACTTT
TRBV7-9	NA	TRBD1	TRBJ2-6	CASSLGKTGGHSGANVLTF	TGTGCCAGCAGCTTAGGAAAGACAGGGGGACACTCTGGGGCCAACGTCCTGACTTTC
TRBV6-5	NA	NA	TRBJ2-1	CATREGSSYNEQFF	TGTGCCACCCGAGAGGGGAGCTCCTACAATGAGCAGTTCTTC
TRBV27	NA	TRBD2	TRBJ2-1	CASRRTSGGYNEQFF	TGTGCCAGCAGGCGGACTAGCGGGGGGTACAATGAGCAGTTCTTC
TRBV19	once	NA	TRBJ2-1	CASSIPGPYNEQFF	TGTGCCAGTAGTATCCCGGGGCCGTACAATGAGCAGTTCTTC
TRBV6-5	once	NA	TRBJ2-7	CASKGYRTHYEQYF	TGTGCCAGCAAAGGTTACCGGACTCACTACGAGCAGTACTTC
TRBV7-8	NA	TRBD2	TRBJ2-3	CASSNPGLAGGASTDTQYF	TGTGCCAGCAGCAATCCGGGACTAGCGGGGGGTGCTAGCACAGATACGCAGTATTTT
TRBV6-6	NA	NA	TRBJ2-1	CASSYRRDRYNEQFF	TGTGCCAGCAGTTACCGGCGGGATCGGTACAATGAGCAGTTCTTC
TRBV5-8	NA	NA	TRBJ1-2	CASSLDKTGYYGYTF	TGTGCCAGCAGCTTGGATAAGACAGGCTACTATGGCTACACCTTC